This T cell receptor (beta chain) was recorded in a study of OX40 agonist ivuxolimab in advanced cancers. General study points: Near-lowest levels of clonal expansion characterized partial responders at 0.1-3.0 mg/kg.

Libraries were prepared by immunoSEQ multiplex PCR; TCRdb keeps only in-frame clonotypes and omits some of them. The sample lists about 41,000 clones; about 91% were seen once. Note on this clone: Its antigen is not identified.

The junction had 5 bases not matched to a gene; V was cut back by 5 bases and J by 0 bases. This CDR3 has 17 amino acids. CDR1 MDHEN and CDR2 SYDVKM come from the germline V gene. This clonotype originated in an adult with an advanced solid tumor such as melanoma, head and neck, liver or kidney cancer. The V gene is TRBV28, the J gene TRBJ2-3; TRBD2 matches 13 bases. Sequenced material: CD4+ or CD8+ T cells sorted from blood, taken in a trial of the OX40 agonist ivuxolimab. CDR3 region: CASSLGLAGWSTDTQYF. CDR3 nucleotide sequence: TGTGCCAGCAGTCTGGGACTAGCGGGATGGAGCACAGATACGCAGTATTTT.